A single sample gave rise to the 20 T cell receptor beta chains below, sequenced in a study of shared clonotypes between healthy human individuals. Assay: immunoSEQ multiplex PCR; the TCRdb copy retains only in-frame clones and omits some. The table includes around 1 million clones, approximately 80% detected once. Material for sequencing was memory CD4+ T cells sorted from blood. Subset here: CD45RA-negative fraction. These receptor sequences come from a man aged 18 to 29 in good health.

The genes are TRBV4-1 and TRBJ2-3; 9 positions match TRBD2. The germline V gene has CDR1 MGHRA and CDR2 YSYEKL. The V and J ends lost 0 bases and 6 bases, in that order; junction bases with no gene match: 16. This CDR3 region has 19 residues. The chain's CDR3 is CASSQDFIGRGGAYDTQYF. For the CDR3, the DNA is TGCGCCAGCAGCCAAGACTTCATAGGACGCGGGGGGGCCTATGATACGCAGTATTTT.

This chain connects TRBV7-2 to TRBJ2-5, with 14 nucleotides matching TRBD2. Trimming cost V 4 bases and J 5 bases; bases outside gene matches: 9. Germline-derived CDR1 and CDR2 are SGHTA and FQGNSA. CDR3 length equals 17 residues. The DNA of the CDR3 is TGTGCCAGCAGCTACGGACTAGCGGGAGGTTCTTGGGAGACCCAGTACTTC. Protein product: CASSYGLAGGSWETQYF. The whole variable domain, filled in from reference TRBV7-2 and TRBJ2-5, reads GAGVSQSPSNKVTEKGKDVELRCDPISGHTALYWYRQSLGQGLEFLIYFQGNSAPDKSGLPSDRFSAERTGGSVSTLTIQRTQQEDSAVYLCASSYGLAGGSWETQYFGPGTRLLVL.

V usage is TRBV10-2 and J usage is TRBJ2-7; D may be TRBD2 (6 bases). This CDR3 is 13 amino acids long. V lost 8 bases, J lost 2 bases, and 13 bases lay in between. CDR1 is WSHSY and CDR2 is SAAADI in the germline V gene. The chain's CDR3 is CASAAGRAYEQYF. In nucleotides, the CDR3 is TGCGCCAGCGCAGCGGGCCGCGCCTACGAGCAGTACTTC.

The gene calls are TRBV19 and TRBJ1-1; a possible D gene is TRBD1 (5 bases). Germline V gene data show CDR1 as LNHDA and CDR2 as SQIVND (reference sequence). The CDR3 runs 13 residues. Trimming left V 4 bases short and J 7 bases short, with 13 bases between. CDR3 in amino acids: CASSTGTAIEAFF. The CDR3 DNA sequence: TGTGCCAGTAGTACAGGGACGGCGATTGAAGCTTTCTTT. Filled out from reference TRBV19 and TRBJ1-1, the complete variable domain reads DGGITQSPKYLFRKEGQNVTLSCEQNLNHDAMYWYRQDPGQGLRLIYYSQIVNDFQKGDIAEGYSVSREKKESFPLTVTSAQKNPTAFYLCASSTGTAIEAFFGQGTRLTVV.

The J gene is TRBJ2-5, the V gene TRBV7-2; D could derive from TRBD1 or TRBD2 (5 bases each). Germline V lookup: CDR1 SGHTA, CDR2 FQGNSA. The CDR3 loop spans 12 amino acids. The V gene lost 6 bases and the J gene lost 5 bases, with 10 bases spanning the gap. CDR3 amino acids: CASSWGTETQYF. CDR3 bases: TGTGCCAGCAGTTGGGGGACGGAGACCCAGTACTTC.

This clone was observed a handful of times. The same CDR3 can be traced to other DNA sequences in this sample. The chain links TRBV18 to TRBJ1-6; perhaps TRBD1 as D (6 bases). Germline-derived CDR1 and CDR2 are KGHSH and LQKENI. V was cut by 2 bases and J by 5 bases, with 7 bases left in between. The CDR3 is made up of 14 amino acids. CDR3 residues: CASSPGGDNSPLHF. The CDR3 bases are TGTGCCAGCTCACCAGGGGGCGATAATTCACCCCTCCACTTT.

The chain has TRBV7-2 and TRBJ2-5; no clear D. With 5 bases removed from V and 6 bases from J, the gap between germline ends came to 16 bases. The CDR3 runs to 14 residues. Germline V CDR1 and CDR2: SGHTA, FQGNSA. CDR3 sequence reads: CASSRRTAVQTQYF. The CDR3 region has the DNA TGTGCCAGCAGCCGTCGGACGGCGGTACAGACCCAGTACTTC.

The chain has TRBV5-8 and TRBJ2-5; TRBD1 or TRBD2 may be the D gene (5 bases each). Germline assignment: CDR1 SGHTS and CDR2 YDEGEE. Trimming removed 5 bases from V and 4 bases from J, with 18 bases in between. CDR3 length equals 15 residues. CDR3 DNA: TGTGCCAGCAGACGTGGGGCCCCCCGGGGAGAGACCCAGTACTTC. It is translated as CASRRGAPRGETQYF.

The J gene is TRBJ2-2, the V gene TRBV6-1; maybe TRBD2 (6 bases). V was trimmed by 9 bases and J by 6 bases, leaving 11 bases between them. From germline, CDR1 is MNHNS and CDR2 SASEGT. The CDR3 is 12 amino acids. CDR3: CASRDFPGELFF. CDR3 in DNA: TGTGCCAGTAGGGACTTCCCCGGGGAGCTGTTTTTT.

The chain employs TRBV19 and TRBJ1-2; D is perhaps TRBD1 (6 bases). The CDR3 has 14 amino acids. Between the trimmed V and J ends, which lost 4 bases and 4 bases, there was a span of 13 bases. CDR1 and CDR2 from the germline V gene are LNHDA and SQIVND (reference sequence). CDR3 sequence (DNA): TGTGCCAGTAGTACTGGGACACCAAGCTATGGCTACACCTTC. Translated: CASSTGTPSYGYTF.

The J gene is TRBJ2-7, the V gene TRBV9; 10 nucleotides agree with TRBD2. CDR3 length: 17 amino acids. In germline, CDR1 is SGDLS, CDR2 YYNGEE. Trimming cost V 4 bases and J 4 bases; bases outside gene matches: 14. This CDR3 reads CASSPHSSGSFSYEQYF. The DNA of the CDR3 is TGTGCCAGCAGCCCCCATTCTAGCGGGAGTTTCTCGTACGAGCAGTACTTC.

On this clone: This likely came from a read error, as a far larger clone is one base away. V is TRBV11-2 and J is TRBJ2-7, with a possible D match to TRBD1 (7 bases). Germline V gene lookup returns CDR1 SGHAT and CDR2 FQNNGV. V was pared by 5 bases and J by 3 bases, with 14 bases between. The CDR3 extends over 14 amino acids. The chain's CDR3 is CASSPGTAGYEQYF. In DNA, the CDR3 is TGTGCCAGCAGCCCCGGGACAGCGGGCTACGAGCAGTACTTC.

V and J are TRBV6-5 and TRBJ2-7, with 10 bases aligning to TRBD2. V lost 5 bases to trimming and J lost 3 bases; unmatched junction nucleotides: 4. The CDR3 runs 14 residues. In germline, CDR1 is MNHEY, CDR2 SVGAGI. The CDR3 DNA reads TGTGCCAGCAGTAGCGGGAGGGCGTTCTACGAGCAGTACTTC. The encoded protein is CASSSGRAFYEQYF.

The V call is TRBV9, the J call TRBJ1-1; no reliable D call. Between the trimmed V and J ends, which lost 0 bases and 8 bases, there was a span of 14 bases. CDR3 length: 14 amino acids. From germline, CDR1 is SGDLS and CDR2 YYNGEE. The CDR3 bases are TGTGCCAGCAGCGTAGAGGGATCACTGGGAGAAGCTTTCTTT. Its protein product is CASSVEGSLGEAFF.

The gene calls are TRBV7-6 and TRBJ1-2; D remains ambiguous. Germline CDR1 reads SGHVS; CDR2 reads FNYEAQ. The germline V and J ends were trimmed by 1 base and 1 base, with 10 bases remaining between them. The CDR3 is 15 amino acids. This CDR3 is CASSLDTSHNYGYTF. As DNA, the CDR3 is TGTGCCAGCAGCTTAGACACTTCGCATAACTATGGCTACACCTTC. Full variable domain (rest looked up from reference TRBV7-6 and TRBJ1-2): GAGVSQSPRYKVTKRGQDVALRCDPISGHVSLYWYRQALGQGPEFLTYFNYEAQQDKSGLPNDRFSAERPEGSISTLTIQRTEQRDSAMYRCASSLDTSHNYGYTFGSGTRLTVV.

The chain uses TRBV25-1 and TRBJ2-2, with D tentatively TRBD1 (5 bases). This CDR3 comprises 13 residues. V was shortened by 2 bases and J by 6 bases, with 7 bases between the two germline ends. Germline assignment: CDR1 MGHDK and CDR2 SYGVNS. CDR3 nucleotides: TGTGCCAGCAGTGAACTCAGGGCCGGGGAGCTGTTTTTT. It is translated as CASSELRAGELFF.

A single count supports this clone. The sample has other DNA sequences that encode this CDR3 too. The CDR3 bases are TGTGCCAGCAGCCTTCTGGGGGGGTACGAGCAGTACTTC. This sequence encodes CASSLLGGYEQYF. The chain is built from TRBV7-8 and TRBJ2-7, with TRBD2 matching 7 bases. The CDR3 spans 13 residues. Germline loops: CDR1 SGHVS, CDR2 FQNEAQ. The junction had 5 bases not matched to a gene; V was cut back by 5 bases and J by 4 bases.

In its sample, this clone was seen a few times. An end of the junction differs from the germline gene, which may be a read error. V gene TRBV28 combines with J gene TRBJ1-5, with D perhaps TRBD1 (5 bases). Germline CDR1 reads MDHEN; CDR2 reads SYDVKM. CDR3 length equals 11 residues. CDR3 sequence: CASSLGQRQHF. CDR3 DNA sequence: TGTGCCAGCAGTTTGGGGCAGCGCCAGCATTTT.

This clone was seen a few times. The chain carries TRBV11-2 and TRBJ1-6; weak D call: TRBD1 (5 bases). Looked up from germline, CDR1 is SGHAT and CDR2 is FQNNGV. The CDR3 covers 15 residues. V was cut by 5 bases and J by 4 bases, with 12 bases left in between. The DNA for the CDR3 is TGTGCCAGCAGCCGCGGGACCGCATATAATTCACCCCTCCACTTT. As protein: CASSRGTAYNSPLHF.

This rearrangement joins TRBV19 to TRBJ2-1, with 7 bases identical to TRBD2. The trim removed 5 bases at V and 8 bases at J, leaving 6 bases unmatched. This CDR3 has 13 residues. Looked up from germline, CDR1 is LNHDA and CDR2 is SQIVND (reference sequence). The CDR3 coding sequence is TGTGCCAGTAGTCGGCGGGGGTCGGATGAGCAGTTCTTC. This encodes CASSRRGSDEQFF.